This T cell receptor (beta chain) was documented in a study of T cell changes during pregnancy in multiple sclerosis. The CDR3 length is 14 residues. Trimming removed 8 bases at V and 5 bases at J, with 13 bases between. Germline CDR1 reads LNHDA; CDR2 reads SQIVND (reference sequence). This clone showed up just once. TCRdb keeps only in-frame clones here, not all; method: immunoSEQ multiplex PCR. The data contain some 14,000 clones, approximately 93% of them singletons. The clonotype comes from a female donor in good health, enrolled as a control in a pregnancy study. The V gene is TRBV19, the J gene TRBJ1-6, with D possibly being TRBD1 (5 bases). Sequencing was performed on peripheral blood, taken in the second trimester of pregnancy. The CDR3 coding sequence is TGTGCCAGTCAACGACAGACCAATAATTCACCCCTCCACTTT. Translated: CASQRQTNNSPLHF.